The present TCR beta chain was sequenced within a study of identical twins. General observations from the study: Its conclusions, products of cross-sectional statistical analysis, did not come from following the same donors. Within beta out-of-frame sequences, the excess sharing observed between twins was weaker.

Template switching (which added a universal primer site) was used, and cDNA carried unique molecular identifiers. Each CDR3 protein gets one entry after TCRdb re-called the 5' RACE reads with MiXCR. Here the sample spans 400,000 to 500,000 distinct CDR3 sequences, approximately 18% being singletons. V was trimmed by 3 bases and J by 6 bases, leaving 24 bases between them. CDR1 is DFQATT, CDR2 SNEGSKA, per germline (reference sequence). The CDR3 totals 16 residues. With regard to this clonotype: What it binds is unknown.

The material sequenced was naive T cells sorted from blood. This rearrangement joins TRBV20-1 to TRBJ2-7; D unresolved. This TCR derives from a man in his fifties or sixties in good health. CDR3 protein: CSASPFNRANRLEQYF. CDR3 sequence (DNA): TGCAGTGCTAGCCCTTTTAACCGGGCCAATAGGCTCGAGCAGTACTTC.